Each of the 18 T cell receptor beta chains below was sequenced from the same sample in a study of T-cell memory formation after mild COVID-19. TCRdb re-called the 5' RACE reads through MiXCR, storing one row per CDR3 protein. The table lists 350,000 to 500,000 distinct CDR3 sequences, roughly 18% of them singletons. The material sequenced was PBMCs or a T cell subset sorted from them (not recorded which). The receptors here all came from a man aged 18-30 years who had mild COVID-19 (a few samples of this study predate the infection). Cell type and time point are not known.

CDR3 nucleotides: TGTGCCAGCAGACCCTGGACAGGGCGGGGCACAGATACGCAGTATTTT. It translates to CASRPWTGRGTDTQYF. The rearrangement uses TRBV6-5 and TRBJ2-3, with 8 bases identical to TRBD1. The V gene's germline CDR1 is MNHEY and CDR2 SVGAGI. This CDR3 comprises 16 residues. Trimming cost V 6 bases and J 1 base; bases outside gene matches: 9.

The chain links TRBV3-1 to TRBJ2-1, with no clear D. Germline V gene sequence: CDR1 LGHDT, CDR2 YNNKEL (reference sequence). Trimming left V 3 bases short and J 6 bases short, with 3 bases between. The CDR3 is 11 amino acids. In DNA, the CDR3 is TGTGCCAGCAGCCAGGCCAATGAGCAGTTCTTC. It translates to CASSQANEQFF.

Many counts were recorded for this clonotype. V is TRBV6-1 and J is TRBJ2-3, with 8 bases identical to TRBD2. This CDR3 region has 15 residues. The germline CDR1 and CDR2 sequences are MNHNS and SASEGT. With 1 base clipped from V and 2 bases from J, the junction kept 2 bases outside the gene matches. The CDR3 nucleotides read TGTGCCAGCAGTGAAGGGACTAGCCACACAGATACGCAGTATTTT. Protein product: CASSEGTSHTDTQYF.

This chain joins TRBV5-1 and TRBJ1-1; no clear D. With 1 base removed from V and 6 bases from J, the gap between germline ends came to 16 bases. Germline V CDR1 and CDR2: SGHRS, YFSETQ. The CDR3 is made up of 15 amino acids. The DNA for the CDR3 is TGCGCCAGCAGCTTGTCTCCGCCCCCGGGCGCTGAAGCTTTCTTT. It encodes CASSLSPPPGAEAFF.

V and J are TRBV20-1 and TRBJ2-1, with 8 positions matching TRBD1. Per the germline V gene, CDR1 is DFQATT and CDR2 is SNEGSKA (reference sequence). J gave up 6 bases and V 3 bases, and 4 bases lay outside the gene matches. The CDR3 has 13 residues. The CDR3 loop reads CSARGQVLNEQFF. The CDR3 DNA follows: TGCAGTGCTAGGGGACAGGTCCTCAATGAGCAGTTCTTC.

For the CDR3, the DNA is TGTGCCAGCAGTCACATTCGTCGGCTGGACAGTACCACTGAAGCTTTCTTT. It translates to CASSHIRRLDSTTEAFF. The chain carries TRBV6-2 or TRBV6-3 and TRBJ1-1; possible D gene TRBD1, 6 bases. Trimming took off 5 bases at V and 4 bases at J, with 23 bases between the two ends. The CDR3 has 17 amino acids. Looked up from germline, CDR1 is MNHEY and CDR2 is SVGEGT.

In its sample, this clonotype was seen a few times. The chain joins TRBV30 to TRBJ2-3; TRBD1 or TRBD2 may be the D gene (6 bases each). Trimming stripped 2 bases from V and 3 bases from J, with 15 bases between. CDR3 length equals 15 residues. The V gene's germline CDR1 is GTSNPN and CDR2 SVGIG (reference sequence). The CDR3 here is CAWSYTGASTDTQYF. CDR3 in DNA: TGTGCCTGGAGTTACACGGGGGCGAGTACAGATACGCAGTATTTT.

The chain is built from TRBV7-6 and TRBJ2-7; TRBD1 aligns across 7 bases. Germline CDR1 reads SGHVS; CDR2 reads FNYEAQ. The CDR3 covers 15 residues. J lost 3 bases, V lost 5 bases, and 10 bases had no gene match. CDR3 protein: CASSPRTGLDYEQYF. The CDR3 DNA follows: TGTGCCAGCAGCCCGCGGACAGGCTTAGACTACGAGCAGTACTTC. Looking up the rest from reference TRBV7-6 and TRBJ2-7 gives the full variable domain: GAGVSQSPRYKVTKRGQDVALRCDPISGHVSLYWYRQALGQGPEFLTYFNYEAQQDKSGLPNDRFSAERPEGSISTLTIQRTEQRDSAMYRCASSPRTGLDYEQYFGPGTRLTVT.

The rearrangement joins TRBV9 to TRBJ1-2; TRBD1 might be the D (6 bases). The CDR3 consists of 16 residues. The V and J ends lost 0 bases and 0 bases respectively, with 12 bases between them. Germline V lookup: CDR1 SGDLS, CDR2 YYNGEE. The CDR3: CASSVEGDGPNYGYTF. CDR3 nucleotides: TGTGCCAGCAGCGTAGAGGGGGACGGTCCTAACTATGGCTACACCTTC.

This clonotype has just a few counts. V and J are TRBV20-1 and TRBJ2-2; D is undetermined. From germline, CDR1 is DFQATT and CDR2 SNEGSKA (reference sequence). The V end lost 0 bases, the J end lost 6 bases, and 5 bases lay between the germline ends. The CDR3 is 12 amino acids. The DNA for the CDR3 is TGCAGTGCTAGAGATCCCCCCGGGGAGCTGTTTTTT. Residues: CSARDPPGELFF.

The CDR3 sequence is CASSLAPDRAEAFF. CDR3 nucleotide sequence: TGTGCCAGCAGCTTAGCTCCGGACAGGGCAGAAGCTTTCTTT. The rearrangement uses TRBV7-2 and TRBJ1-1, with TRBD1 identical over 8 bases. There are 14 residues in the CDR3. Germline CDR1 is SGHTA and CDR2 is FQGNSA. The ends lost 0 bases at V and 8 bases at J; junction bases unmatched: 5.

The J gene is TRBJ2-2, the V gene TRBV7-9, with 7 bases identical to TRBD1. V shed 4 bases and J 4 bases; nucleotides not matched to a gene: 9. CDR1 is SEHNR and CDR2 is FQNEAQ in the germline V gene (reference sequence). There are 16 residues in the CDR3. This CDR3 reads CASSYPRGGATGELFF. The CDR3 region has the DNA TGTGCCAGCAGCTACCCCAGAGGGGGCGCCACCGGGGAGCTGTTTTTT.

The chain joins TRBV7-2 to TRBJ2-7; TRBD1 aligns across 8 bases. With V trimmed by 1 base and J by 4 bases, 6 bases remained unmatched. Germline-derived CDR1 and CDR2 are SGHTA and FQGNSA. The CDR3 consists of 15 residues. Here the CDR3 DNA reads TGTGCCAGCAGCTTAGGCCCCAGGGGGCGTTACGAGCAGTACTTC. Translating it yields CASSLGPRGRYEQYF.

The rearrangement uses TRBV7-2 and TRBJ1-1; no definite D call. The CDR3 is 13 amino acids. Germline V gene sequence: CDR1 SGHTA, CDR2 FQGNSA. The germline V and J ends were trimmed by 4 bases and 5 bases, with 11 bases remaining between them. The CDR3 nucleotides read TGTGCCAGCAGCTATAACGAGTGGACTGAAGCTTTCTTT. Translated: CASSYNEWTEAFF.

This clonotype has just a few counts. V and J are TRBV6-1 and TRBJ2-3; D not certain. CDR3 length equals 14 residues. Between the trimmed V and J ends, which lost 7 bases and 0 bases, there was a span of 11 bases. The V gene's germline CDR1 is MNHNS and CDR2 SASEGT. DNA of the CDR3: TGTGCCAGCATTCGGACCGCAAGCACAGATACGCAGTATTTT. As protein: CASIRTASTDTQYF.

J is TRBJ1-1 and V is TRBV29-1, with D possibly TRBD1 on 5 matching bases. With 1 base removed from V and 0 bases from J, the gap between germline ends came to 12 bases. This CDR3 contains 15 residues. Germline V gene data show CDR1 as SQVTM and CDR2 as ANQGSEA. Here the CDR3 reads CSVEGGGVVNTEAFF. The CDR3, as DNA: TGCAGCGTTGAAGGTGGGGGGGTCGTGAACACTGAAGCTTTCTTT.

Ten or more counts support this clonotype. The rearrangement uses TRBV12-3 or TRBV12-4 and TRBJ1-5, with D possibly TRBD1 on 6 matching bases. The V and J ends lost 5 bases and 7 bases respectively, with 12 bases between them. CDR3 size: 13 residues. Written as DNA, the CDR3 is TGTGCCAGCAGTGGGGGGGCAGGACAGCCCCAGCATTTT. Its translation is CASSGGAGQPQHF.

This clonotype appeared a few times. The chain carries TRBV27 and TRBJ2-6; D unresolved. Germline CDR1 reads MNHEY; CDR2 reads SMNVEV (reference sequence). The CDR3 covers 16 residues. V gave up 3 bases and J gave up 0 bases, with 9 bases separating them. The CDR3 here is CASSFMPLSGANVLTF. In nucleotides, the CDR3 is TGTGCCAGCAGTTTTATGCCCCTCTCTGGGGCCAACGTCCTGACTTTC.